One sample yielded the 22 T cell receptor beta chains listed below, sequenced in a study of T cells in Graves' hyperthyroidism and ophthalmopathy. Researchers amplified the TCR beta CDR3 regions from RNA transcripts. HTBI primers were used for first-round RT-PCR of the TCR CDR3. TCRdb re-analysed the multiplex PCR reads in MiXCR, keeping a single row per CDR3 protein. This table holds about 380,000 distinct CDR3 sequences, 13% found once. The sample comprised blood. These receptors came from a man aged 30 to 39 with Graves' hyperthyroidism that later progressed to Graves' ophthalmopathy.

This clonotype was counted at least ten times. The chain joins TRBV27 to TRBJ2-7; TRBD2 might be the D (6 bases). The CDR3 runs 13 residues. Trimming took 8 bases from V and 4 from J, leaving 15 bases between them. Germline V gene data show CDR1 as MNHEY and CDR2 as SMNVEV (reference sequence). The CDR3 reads CASRVNGGYEQYF. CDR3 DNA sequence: TGTGCCAGCCGTGTCAACGGGGGTTACGAGCAGTACTTC.

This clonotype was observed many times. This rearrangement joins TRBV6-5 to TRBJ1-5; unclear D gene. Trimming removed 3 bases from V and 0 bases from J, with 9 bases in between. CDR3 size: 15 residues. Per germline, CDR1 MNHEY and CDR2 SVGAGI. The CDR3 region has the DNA TGTGCCAGCAGTTATACCGCAAATAGCAATCAGCCCCAGCATTTT. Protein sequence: CASSYTANSNQPQHF.

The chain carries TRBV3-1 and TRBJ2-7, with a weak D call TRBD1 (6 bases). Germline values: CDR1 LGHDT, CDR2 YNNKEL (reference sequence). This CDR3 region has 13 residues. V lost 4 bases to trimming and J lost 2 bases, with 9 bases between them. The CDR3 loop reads CASSRQVTYEQYF. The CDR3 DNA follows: TGTGCCAGCAGCCGACAGGTTACCTACGAGCAGTACTTC.

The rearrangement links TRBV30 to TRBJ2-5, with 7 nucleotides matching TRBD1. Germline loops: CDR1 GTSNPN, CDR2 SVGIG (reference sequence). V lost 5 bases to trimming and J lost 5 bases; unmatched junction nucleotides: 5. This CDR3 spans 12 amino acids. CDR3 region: CAWETGWETQYF. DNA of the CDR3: TGTGCCTGGGAGACAGGGTGGGAGACCCAGTACTTC.

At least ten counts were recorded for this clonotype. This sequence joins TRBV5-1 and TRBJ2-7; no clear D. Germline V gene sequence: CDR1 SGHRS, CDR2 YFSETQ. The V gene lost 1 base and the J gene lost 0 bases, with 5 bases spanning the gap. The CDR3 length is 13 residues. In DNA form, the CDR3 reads TGCGCCAGCAGCTTGAGTATCTCCTACGAGCAGTACTTC. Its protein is CASSLSISYEQYF.

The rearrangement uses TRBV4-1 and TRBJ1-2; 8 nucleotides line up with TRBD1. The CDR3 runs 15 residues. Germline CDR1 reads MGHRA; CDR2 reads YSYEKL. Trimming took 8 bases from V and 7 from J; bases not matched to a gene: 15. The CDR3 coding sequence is TGCGCCAGCCGAGACACAGGGGGATCAGTTGGTGGCTACACCTTC. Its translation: CASRDTGGSVGGYTF.

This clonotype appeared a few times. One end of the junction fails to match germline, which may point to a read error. CDR3 nucleotides: TGTGCCAGCAGCCCCTCGGCAGCTTCAATGAACACTGAAGCTCTCTTT. Residues: CASSPSAASMNTEALF. The chain has TRBV5-6 and TRBJ1-1; D remains ambiguous. There are 16 residues in the CDR3. Germline loops: CDR1 SGHDT, CDR2 YYEEEE.

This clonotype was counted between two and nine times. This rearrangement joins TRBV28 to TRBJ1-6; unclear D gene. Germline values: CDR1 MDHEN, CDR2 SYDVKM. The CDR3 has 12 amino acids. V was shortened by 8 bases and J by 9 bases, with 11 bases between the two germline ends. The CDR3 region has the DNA TGTGCCAGCTCCACGGGAGGTTCACCCCTCCACTTT. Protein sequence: CASSTGGSPLHF. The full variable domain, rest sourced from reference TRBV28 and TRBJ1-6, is DVKVTQSSRYLVKRTGEKVFLECVQDMDHENMFWYRQDPGLGLRLIYFSYDVKMKEKGDIPEGYSVSREKKERFSLILESASTNQTSMYLCASSTGGSPLHFGNGTRLTVT.

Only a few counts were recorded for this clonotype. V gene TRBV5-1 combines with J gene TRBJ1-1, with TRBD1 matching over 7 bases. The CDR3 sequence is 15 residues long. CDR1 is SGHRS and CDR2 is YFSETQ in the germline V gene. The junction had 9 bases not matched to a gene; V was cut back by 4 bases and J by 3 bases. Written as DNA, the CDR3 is TGCGCCAGCAGCCCGCAACCCACAGGGGACACTGAAGCTTTCTTT. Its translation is CASSPQPTGDTEAFF.

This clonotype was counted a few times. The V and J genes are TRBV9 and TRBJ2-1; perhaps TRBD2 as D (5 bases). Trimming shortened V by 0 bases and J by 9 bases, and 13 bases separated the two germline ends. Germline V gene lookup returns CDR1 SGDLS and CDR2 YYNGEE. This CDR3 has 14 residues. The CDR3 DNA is TGTGCCAGCAGCGTAGGGCTAGCACGTTCTGAGCAGTTCTTC. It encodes CASSVGLARSEQFF.

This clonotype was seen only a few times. The CDR3 nucleotides are TGCGCCAGCAGCCAACCCTACAGGGCCAATCTGGACACTGAAGCTTTCTTT. It yields the protein CASSQPYRANLDTEAFF. The chain joins TRBV4-1 to TRBJ1-1; D is perhaps TRBD1 (6 bases). Germline V gives CDR1 MGHRA, CDR2 YSYEKL. Trimming stripped 2 bases from V and 3 bases from J, with 19 bases between. This CDR3 contains 17 residues.

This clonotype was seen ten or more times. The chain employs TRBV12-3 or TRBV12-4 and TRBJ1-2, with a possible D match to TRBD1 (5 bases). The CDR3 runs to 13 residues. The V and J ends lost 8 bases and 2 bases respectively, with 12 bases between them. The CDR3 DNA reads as TGTGCCAGCCGTTCCCGGACAAACTATGGCTACACCTTC. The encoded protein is CASRSRTNYGYTF.

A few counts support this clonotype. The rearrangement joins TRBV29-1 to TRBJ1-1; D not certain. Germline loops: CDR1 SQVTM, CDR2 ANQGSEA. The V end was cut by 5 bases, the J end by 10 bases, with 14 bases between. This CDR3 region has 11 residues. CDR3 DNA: TGCAGCGTTCCCCACCAAATGGTAGCTTTCTTT. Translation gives CSVPHQMVAFF.

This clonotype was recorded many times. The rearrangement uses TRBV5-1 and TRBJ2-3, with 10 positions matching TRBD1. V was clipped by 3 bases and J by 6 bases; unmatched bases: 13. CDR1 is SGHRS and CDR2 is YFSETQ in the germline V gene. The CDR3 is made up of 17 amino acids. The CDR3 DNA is TGCGCCAGCAGCTCGGATCCGACAGGGGGCGGCTCGGATACGCAGTATTTT. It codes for CASSSDPTGGGSDTQYF.

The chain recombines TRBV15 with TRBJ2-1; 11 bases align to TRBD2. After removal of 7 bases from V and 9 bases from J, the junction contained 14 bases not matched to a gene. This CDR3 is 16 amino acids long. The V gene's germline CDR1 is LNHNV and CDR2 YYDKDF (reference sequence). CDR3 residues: CATTPSHSGGAGEQFF. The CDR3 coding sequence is TGTGCCACCACCCCTTCCCATAGCGGGGGGGCAGGTGAGCAGTTCTTC.

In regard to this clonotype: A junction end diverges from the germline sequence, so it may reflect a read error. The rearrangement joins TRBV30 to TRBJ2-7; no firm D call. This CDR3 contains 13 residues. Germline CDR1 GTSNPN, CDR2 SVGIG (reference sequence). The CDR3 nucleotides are TGTGCCTGGAGCAGGCCCAACACCTACGGGCAGTACTTC. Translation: CAWSRPNTYGQYF.

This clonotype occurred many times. CDR3 nucleotide sequence: TGTGCCAGCAGTCCAACTCTAGCGGGGGTCGGGAACACCGGGGAGCTGTTTTTT. Translation: CASSPTLAGVGNTGELFF. V and J are TRBV12-3 or TRBV12-4 and TRBJ2-2; 10 bases match TRBD2. The trim removed 5 bases at V and 1 base at J, leaving 10 bases unmatched. This CDR3 has 18 residues.

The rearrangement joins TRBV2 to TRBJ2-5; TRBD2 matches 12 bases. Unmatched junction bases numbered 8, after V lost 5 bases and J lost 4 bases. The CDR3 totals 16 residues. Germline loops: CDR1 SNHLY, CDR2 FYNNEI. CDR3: CASSRLAGVRGETQYF. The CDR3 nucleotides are TGTGCCAGCAGTAGACTAGCGGGGGTAAGAGGAGAGACCCAGTACTTC.

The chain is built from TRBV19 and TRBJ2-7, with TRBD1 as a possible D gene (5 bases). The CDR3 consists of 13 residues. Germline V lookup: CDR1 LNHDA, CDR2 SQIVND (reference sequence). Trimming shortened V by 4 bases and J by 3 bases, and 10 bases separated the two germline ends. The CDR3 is CASSTSGNYEQYF. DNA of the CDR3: TGTGCCAGTAGTACTTCAGGGAACTACGAGCAGTACTTC.

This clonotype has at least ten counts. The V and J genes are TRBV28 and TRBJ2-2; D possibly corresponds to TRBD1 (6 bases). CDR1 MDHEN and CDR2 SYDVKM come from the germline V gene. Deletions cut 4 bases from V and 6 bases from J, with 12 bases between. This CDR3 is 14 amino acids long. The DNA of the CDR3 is TGTGCCAGCAGTTCCAGGGGTTTTTCCGGGGAGCTGTTTTTT. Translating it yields CASSSRGFSGELFF.

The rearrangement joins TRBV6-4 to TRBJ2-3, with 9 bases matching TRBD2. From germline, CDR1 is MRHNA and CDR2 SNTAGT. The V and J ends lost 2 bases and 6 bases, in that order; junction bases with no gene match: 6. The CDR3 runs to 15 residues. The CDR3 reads CASSDGAGGADTQYF. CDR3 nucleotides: TGTGCCAGCAGTGACGGAGCGGGGGGTGCCGATACGCAGTATTTT.

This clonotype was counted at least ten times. CDR3 nucleotides: TGCGCCAGCAGCGCCAATTTAGGAGGCAACACTGAAGCTTTCTTT. Its protein product is CASSANLGGNTEAFF. The chain carries TRBV5-1 and TRBJ1-1; no definite D call. The CDR3 length is 15 residues. Germline values: CDR1 SGHRS, CDR2 YFSETQ. Trimming took 4 bases from V and 2 from J, leaving 15 bases between them.